These 5 T cell receptor beta chains originate from one sample sequenced in a study of blood T cell repertoires in COVID-19. The table came from immunoSEQ multiplex PCR; TCRdb's copy has only in-frame clones and leaves some out. The profile shows 250,000 or so clones, about 91% of them singletons. Sequencing was performed on PBMCs or T cells enriched from blood (not recorded which). Receptor source: a man in his forties who had been exposed to COVID-19.

For the CDR3, the DNA is TGTGCCAGTAGAAAACGAAACAGGGAGGAAAAACTGTTTTTT. Protein product: CASRKRNREEKLFF. The chain has TRBV19 and TRBJ1-4; weak D call: TRBD1 (6 bases). The ends were cut back, 6 bases at V and 8 bases at J, with 16 bases in the middle. Germline-derived CDR1 and CDR2 are LNHDA and SQIVND (reference sequence). This CDR3 has 14 amino acids. Full variable domain (remainder filled in from reference TRBV19 and TRBJ1-4): DGGITQSPKYLFRKEGQNVTLSCEQNLNHDAMYWYRQDPGQGLRLIYYSQIVNDFQKGDIAEGYSVSREKKESFPLTVTSAQKNPTAFYLCASRKRNREEKLFFGSGTQLSVL.

This chain links TRBV19 with TRBJ1-4; 7 bases are a match to TRBD1. The CDR3 contains 15 residues. Per germline, CDR1 LNHDA and CDR2 SQIVND (reference sequence). V lost 6 bases and J lost 7; bases outside the gene matches: 11. CDR3 nucleotide sequence: TGTGCCAGTAGCACTTCAGGGGCAGGGGGTGAAAAACTGTTTTTT. The encoded protein is CASSTSGAGGEKLFF. Full variable domain (rest looked up from reference TRBV19 and TRBJ1-4): DGGITQSPKYLFRKEGQNVTLSCEQNLNHDAMYWYRQDPGQGLRLIYYSQIVNDFQKGDIAEGYSVSREKKESFPLTVTSAQKNPTAFYLCASSTSGAGGEKLFFGSGTQLSVL.

The gene calls are TRBV19 and TRBJ2-1, with 11 bases matching TRBD2. CDR3 size: 16 residues. The ends lost 6 bases at V and 7 bases at J; junction bases unmatched: 11. The germline V gene encodes CDR1 LNHDA and CDR2 SQIVND (reference sequence). The CDR3 DNA is TGTGCCAGTAGAGACACTAGCGGGAGTTTAGCGAATGAGCAGTTCTTC. It specifies CASRDTSGSLANEQFF.

In this sample, this clone turned up once. At one of its ends the junction is not consistent with the germline gene, which may arise from a read error. The V call is TRBV29-1, the J call TRBJ1-1; no firm D call. The CDR3 runs 13 residues. Looked up from germline, CDR1 is SQVTM and CDR2 is ANQGSEA. DNA of the CDR3: TGCAGCGCTGAAGAGTTTTCAGACACTGAAGCTTTCTTT. Translated, it gives CSAEEFSDTEAFF.

This clone was detected only a few times. V is TRBV18 and J is TRBJ2-1; TRBD1 aligns across 9 bases. Trimming cost V 8 bases and J 6 bases; bases outside gene matches: 8. CDR1 and CDR2 from the germline V gene are KGHSH and LQKENI. The CDR3 sequence is 14 residues long. CDR3 protein: CASLPGQGPNEQFF. CDR3 bases: TGTGCCAGCCTTCCGGGACAGGGTCCCAATGAGCAGTTCTTC.